The next 2 T cell receptor beta chains were all read from a single sample in a study of cytomegalovirus exposure and HLA in healthy donors. 60 Vbeta and 13 Jbeta primers were used in PCR. Sequencing used immunoSEQ multiplex PCR; TCRdb keeps in-frame clones, though not all of them. This sample lists fewer than 100,000 clones; its ten largest clones have more than 0.45%. The sequenced sample was PBMCs. These receptors came from a man in his fifties or sixties in good health and CMV-seronegative.

The chain is built from TRBV18 and TRBJ2-7, with D hard to call. There are 12 residues in the CDR3. Trimming cost V 5 bases and J 4 bases, with 9 bases left between them. Germline-derived CDR1 and CDR2 are KGHSH and LQKENI. The CDR3 protein is CASSDKVYEQYF. In nucleotides, the CDR3 is TGTGCCAGCTCAGACAAAGTATACGAGCAGTACTTC.

The chain's CDR3 is CASSALDRYTEQFF. Written as DNA, the CDR3 is TGTGCCAGCAGCGCGTTAGACAGGTATACTGAGCAGTTCTTC. The chain joins TRBV9 to TRBJ2-1, with D possibly being TRBD1 (6 bases). The CDR3 is 14 amino acids. V was cut by 3 bases and J by 9 bases, with 16 bases left in between. Germline V gene sequence: CDR1 SGDLS, CDR2 YYNGEE.